This T cell receptor (beta chain) was captured by sequencing in a study of T cells in Graves' hyperthyroidism and ophthalmopathy. Inclusion characteristics of ophthalmopathy patients comprised a Clinical Activity Score of at least 3, a NOSPECS grade of at least 4, and duration under 3 months. Each diagnosis drew on symptoms, thyroxine, TRAb, thyroid ultrasound and orbital computed tomography findings. This clonotype was recorded a few times. Using RNA transcripts as the source, TCR beta CDR3 regions were amplified. Initially, a first-round RT-PCR of the TCR CDR3 employed the HTBI primer set. In TCRdb, the multiplex PCR reads were re-called with MiXCR into one record per CDR3 protein. Of a few hundred thousand distinct CDR3 sequences in the sample, more than 15% were seen once. The CDR3 loop spans 12 amino acids. Trimming removed 4 bases at V and 4 bases at J, with 7 bases between. Germline CDR1 and CDR2: WNHNN and SYGVQD (reference sequence).

This receptor was identified in a middle-aged woman with Graves' ophthalmopathy. The sample taken for sequencing was blood. The chain joins TRBV10-1 to TRBJ1-1; D remains unclear. CDR3 region: CASSGPGTEAFF. CDR3 nucleotide sequence: TGCGCCAGCAGTGGCCCGGGCACTGAAGCTTTCTTT.